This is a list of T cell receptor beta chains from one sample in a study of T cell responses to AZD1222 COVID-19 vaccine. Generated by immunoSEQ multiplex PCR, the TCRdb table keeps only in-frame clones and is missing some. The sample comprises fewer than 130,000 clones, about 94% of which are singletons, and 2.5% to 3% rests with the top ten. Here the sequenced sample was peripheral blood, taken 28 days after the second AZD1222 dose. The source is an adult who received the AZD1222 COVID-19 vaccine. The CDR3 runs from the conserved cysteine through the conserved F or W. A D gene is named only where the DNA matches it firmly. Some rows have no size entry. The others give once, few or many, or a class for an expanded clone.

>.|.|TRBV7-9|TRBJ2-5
TGTGCCAGCACCCCCCCGGGGGCCCCTCAAGAGACCCAGTACTTC
CASTPPGAPQETQYF
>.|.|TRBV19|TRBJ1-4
TGTGCCAGTAGTATAAAGACAGGTGATAATGAAAAACTGTTTTTT
CASSIKTGDNEKLFF
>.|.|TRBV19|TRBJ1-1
TGTGCCAGTAGTATATGGGTTTCGGGAGAAGGTGAAGCTTTCTTT
CASSIWVSGEGEAFF
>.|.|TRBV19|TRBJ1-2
TGTGCCAGTAGTTCCCTTAGGGGAGATGGCTACACCTTC
CASSSLRGDGYTF
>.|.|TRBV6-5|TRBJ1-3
TGTGCCAGCAGTTCACAGGTCGACTCTGGAAACACCATATATTTT
CASSSQVDSGNTIYF
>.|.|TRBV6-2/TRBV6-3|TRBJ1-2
TGTGCCAGCAGTTTTAGGCAGGGGCAAAGGGGCTATGGCTACACCTTC
CASSFRQGQRGYGYTF
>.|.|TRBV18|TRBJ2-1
TGTGCCAGCTCACCAGTAGCGGTCTACAATGAGCAGTTCTTC
CASSPVAVYNEQFF
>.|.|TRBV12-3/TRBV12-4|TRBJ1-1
TGTGCCAGCAGTTCCGGGATGAACACTGAAGCTTTCTTT
CASSSGMNTEAFF
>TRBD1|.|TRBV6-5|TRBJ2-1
TGTGCCAGCGCGGGACAGGGAGCCAATGAGCAGTTCTTC
CASAGQGANEQFF
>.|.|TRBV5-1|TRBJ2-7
TGCGCCAGCAGCTTCCTAGACCCCTACGAGCAGTACTTC
CASSFLDPYEQYF
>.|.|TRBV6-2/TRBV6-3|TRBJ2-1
TGTGCCAGCAGTCTACAGGGCTACAATGAGCAGTTCTTC
CASSLQGYNEQFF
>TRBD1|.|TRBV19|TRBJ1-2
TGTGCCAGTAGTATAGATCTAGCCCCGTCCCGGGACAGACGAAACTATGGCTACACCTTC
CASSIDLAPSRDRRNYGYTF
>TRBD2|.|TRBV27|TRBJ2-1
TGTGCCAGCGGATTTGAGCGGGGTTCCTACAATGAGCAGTTCTTC
CASGFERGSYNEQFF
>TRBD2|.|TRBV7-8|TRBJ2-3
TGTGCCAGCAGCTTAGCCACTAGCGGGAGTACATATACGCAGTATTTT
CASSLATSGSTYTQYF
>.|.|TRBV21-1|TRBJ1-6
TGTGCCAGCAGCAAAATGAGGACAGGGAGGTCTCATTCACCCCTCCACTTT
CASSKMRTGRSHSPLHF
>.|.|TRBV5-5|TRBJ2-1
TGTGCCAGCAGCTTTGGATTAGTAACCTACAATGAGCAGTTCTTC
CASSFGLVTYNEQFF
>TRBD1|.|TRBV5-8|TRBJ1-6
TGTGCCAGCAGCTGGGGACAGGCCCATAATTCACCCCTCCACTTT
CASSWGQAHNSPLHF
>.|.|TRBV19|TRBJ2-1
TGTGCCAGTAGTATGGGGGTAGATGAGCAGTTCTTC
CASSMGVDEQFF
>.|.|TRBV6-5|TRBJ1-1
TGTGCCAGCAGTTACTCGGGAGGGTTCACTGAAGCTTTCTTT
CASSYSGGFTEAFF
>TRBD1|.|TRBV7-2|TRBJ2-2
TGTGCCAGCAGTCGAGGGACAGGGAACACCGGGGAGCTGTTTTTT
CASSRGTGNTGELFF
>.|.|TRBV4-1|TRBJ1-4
TGCGCCAGCAGCCAAGCAAGCAGGGTTCCTAATGAAAAACTGTTTTTT
CASSQASRVPNEKLFF
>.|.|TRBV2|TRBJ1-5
TGTGCCAGCAAAAAAAGGGGGGAGAGCAATCAGCCCCAGCATTTT
CASKKRGESNQPQHF
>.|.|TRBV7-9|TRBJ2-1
TGTGCCAGCAGCCTAAAGGATCCGTACAATGAGCAGTTCTTC
CASSLKDPYNEQFF
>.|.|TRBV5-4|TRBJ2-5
TGTGCCAGCAGCTCACGCTCCGGGTTTCAAGAGACCCAGTACTTC
CASSSRSGFQETQYF
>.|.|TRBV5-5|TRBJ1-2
TGTGCCAGCAGCTTGATTACGACAGGCGGTGGTGGCTACACCTTC
CASSLITTGGGGYTF
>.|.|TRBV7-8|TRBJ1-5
TGTGCCAGCAGCTTAGTGGACACTTATCAGCCCCAGCATTTT
CASSLVDTYQPQHF
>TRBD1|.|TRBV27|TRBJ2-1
TGTGCCAGCAGTTATTATTTCGAGGGGGCCTATGAGCAGTTCTTC
CASSYYFEGAYEQFF
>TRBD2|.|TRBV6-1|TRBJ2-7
TGTGCCAGCAGTGAAGGAGCGGGAAGCGGGAGGGGTTGGGGGCAGTACTTC
CASSEGAGSGRGWGQYF
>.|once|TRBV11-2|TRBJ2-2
TGTGCCAGCAGCCCCACTAGCACCGGGGAGCTGTTTTTT
CASSPTSTGELFF
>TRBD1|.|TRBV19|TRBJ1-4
TGTGCCAGTAGTGCGAGACAGGGAGCTAATGAAAAACTGTTTTTT
CASSARQGANEKLFF
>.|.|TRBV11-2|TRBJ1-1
TGTGCCAGCAGCTTAGATGGGGGGGGCACTGAAGCTTTCTTT
CASSLDGGGTEAFF
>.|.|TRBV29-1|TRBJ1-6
TGCAGCGTGCGGGACTTTGAAAGGGGTTCACCCCTCCACTTT
CSVRDFERGSPLHF
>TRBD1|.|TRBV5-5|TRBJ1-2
TGTGCCAGCAGCTCAAAGACTAAGACAGGGCTCAACTATGGCTACACCTTC
CASSSKTKTGLNYGYTF
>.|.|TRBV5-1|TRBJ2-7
TGCGCCAGCAGCTTGCCATGGGTAGGGGCTTCGGACGAGCAGTACTTC
CASSLPWVGASDEQYF
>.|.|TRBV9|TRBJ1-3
TGTGCCAGCAGCGTCTTACCTGGAAACACCATATATTTT
CASSVLPGNTIYF
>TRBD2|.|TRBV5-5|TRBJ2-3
TGTGCCAGCAGCTTGATAGCGGGAGTCATAGATACGCAGTATTTT
CASSLIAGVIDTQYF
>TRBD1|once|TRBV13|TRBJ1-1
TGTGCCAGCAGCTTAGCCCCGGGACAGGGAGTATTGAACACTGAAGCTTTCTTT
CASSLAPGQGVLNTEAFF
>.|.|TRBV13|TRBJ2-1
TGTGCCAGCAGCCTAAGGACTAAGGCTGGGGATGAGCAGTTCTTC
CASSLRTKAGDEQFF
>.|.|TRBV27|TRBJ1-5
TGTGCCAGCAGGCTAGACAGCAGCAATCAGCCCCAGCATTTT
CASRLDSSNQPQHF
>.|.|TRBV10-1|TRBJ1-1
TGCGCCAGCAGTGAACTTCACGGGATACACACTGAAGCTTTCTTT
CASSELHGIHTEAFF
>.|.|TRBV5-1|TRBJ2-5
TGCGCCAGCAGTCTGGAGGCGGGCCCCCAAGAGACCCAGTACTTC
CASSLEAGPQETQYF
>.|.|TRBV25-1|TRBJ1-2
TGTGCCAGCAGTGAATACCTATCCACCAACTATGGCTACACCTTC
CASSEYLSTNYGYTF
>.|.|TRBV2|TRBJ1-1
TGTGCCAGCATCCTCCGGGAGAACACTGAAGCTTTCTTT
CASILRENTEAFF
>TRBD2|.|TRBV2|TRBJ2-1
TGTGCCAGCCGGAGGGGAGGGACGATCTACAATGAGCAGTTCTTC
CASRRGGTIYNEQFF
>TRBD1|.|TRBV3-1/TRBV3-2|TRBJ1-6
TGTGCCAGCAGCCAAGTCCCCGGGGTGAAGGGGGCAGCCTATAATTCACCCCTCCACTTT
CASSQVPGVKGAAYNSPLHF
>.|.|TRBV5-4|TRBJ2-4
TGTGCCAGCAGCTTGGAGTATTCCAAAAACATTCAGTACTTC
CASSLEYSKNIQYF
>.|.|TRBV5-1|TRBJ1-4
TGCGCCAGCAGCCCGGCAGGATCGAGTGGTGAAAAACTGTTTTTT
CASSPAGSSGEKLFF
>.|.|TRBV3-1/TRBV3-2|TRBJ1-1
TGTGCCAGCAGCCTACAGCTGAACACTGAAGCTTTCTTT
CASSLQLNTEAFF
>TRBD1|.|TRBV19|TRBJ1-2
TGTGCCAGTAGTATAGATGACAGGGTGCTCTATGGCTACACCTTC
CASSIDDRVLYGYTF
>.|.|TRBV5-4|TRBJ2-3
TGTGCCAGCTATTTCGGGACACAGAGTCGTGGCTTTAGCACAGATACGCAGTATTTT
CASYFGTQSRGFSTDTQYF
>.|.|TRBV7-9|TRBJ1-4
TGTGCCAGCAGCCCAAGCAGAGGGCTGGGGAATCGAAAACTGTTTTTT
CASSPSRGLGNRKLFF
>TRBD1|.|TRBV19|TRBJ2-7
TGTGCCAGTACGCCCGGGACAGGGGGCGGCGAGCAGTACTTC
CASTPGTGGGEQYF
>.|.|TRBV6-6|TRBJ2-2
TGTGCCAGCAGTACCCACCTGGGGGGAGCCGGGGAGCTGTTTTTT
CASSTHLGGAGELFF
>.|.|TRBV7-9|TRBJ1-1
TGTGCCAGCAGTATGTGGGGGACACATATTGGGGCGAACACTGAAGCTTTCTTT
CASSMWGTHIGANTEAFF
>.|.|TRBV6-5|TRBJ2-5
TGTGCCGGTAGCTCAGAGTACCAAGAGACCCAGTACTTC
CAGSSEYQETQYF
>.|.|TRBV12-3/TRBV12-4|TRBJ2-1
TGTGCCAGCAGCCAGCGGGACAATGAGCAGTTCTTC
CASSQRDNEQFF